These 23 T cell receptor beta chains were sequenced from one sample in a study of blood T cell repertoires in COVID-19. Assay: immunoSEQ multiplex PCR; the TCRdb copy retains only in-frame clones and omits some. The sample has around 140,000 clones, about 91% seen once. The sequenced sample was peripheral blood. These receptors were taken from a woman in her forties or fifties with acute or convalescent COVID-19.

J is TRBJ2-1 and V is TRBV6-5, with 8 bases identical to TRBD1. The CDR3 runs 14 residues. V shed 7 bases and J 3 bases; nucleotides not matched to a gene: 5. Per germline, CDR1 MNHEY and CDR2 SVGAGI. The DNA of the CDR3 is TGTGCCAGCAAAACACAGGGGGTCTACAATGAGCAGTTCTTC. Residues: CASKTQGVYNEQFF.

The chain joins TRBV2 to TRBJ2-7, with 10 bases that match TRBD2. After removal of 7 bases from V and 2 bases from J, the junction contained 17 bases not matched to a gene. The CDR3 spans 18 residues. The V gene's germline CDR1 is SNHLY and CDR2 FYNNEI. The CDR3 coding sequence is TGTGCCAGCACCCTCCTGACTAGCGGGTATACCATAGCCTACGAGCAGTACTTC. Encoded protein: CASTLLTSGYTIAYEQYF.

V and J are TRBV6-5 and TRBJ2-7; a possible D gene is TRBD2 (6 bases). Trimming took off 6 bases at V and 6 bases at J, with 18 bases between the two ends. The V gene's germline CDR1 is MNHEY and CDR2 SVGAGI. This CDR3 has 14 residues. CDR3 DNA sequence: TGTGCCAGCAGCCTGACGGACTGGAGGGCCGAGCAGTACTTC. Its protein product is CASSLTDWRAEQYF.

The chain joins TRBV24-1 to TRBJ2-7; 12 bases are shared with TRBD1. CDR1 KGHDR and CDR2 SFDVKD come from the germline V gene. V shed 3 bases and J 4 bases; nucleotides not matched to a gene: 6. There are 16 residues in the CDR3. The CDR3 nucleotides are TGTGCCACCAGTGATACCGGGGACAGGGGGCTGTACGAGCAGTACTTC. Its protein is CATSDTGDRGLYEQYF.

The CDR3 protein is CASSLGLDYGYTF. CDR3 sequence (DNA): TGTGCCAGCAGCTTGGGATTAGACTATGGCTACACCTTC. The gene calls are TRBV5-6 and TRBJ1-2; D remains ambiguous. The V gene's germline CDR1 is SGHDT and CDR2 YYEEEE. The CDR3 consists of 13 residues. V dropped 0 bases and J dropped 3 bases, with 6 bases sitting between them.

The DNA of the CDR3 is TGTGCCAGCAGCTCGGGGAGGAAGGACGAGCAGTACTTC. Translated, it gives CASSSGRKDEQYF. The rearrangement joins TRBV5-4 to TRBJ2-7; D possibly corresponds to TRBD2 (6 bases). The CDR3 covers 13 residues. Trimming removed 3 bases at V and 5 bases at J, with 12 bases between. The V gene's germline CDR1 is SGHNT and CDR2 YYREEE (reference sequence).

On this clone: Compared with germline, one end of the junction differs, possibly owing to a read error. This chain links TRBV30 with TRBJ2-5; D is undetermined. This CDR3 has 12 amino acids. The V gene's germline CDR1 is GTSNPN and CDR2 SVGIG (reference sequence). The CDR3 loop is CAWRSNQETQYF. CDR3 bases: TGTGCCTGGAGGTCCAACCAGGAGACCCAGTACTTC.

The chain links TRBV6-5 to TRBJ2-7, with D hard to call. V was clipped by 7 bases and J by 0 bases, with 16 bases between them. In germline, CDR1 is MNHEY, CDR2 SVGAGI. This CDR3 has 15 residues. CDR3 sequence reads: CASKPFVVPSYEQYF. The CDR3 DNA is TGTGCCAGCAAGCCCTTCGTTGTTCCCTCCTACGAGCAGTACTTC.

The chain uses TRBV6-4 and TRBJ2-1; 8 bases agree with TRBD1. In germline, CDR1 is MRHNA, CDR2 SNTAGT. The CDR3 sequence is 14 residues long. The ends lost 4 bases at V and 7 bases at J; junction bases unmatched: 6. The CDR3 protein is CASSAAGGSNEQFF. The CDR3 nucleotides are TGTGCCAGCAGTGCGGCAGGGGGCTCAAATGAGCAGTTCTTC.

The rearrangement links TRBV5-4 to TRBJ2-1; tentatively, D is TRBD2 (5 bases). CDR3 length: 14 residues. Trimming took off 4 bases at V and 6 bases at J, with 14 bases between the two ends. The V gene's germline CDR1 is SGHNT and CDR2 YYREEE (reference sequence). CDR3 loop: CASSGTGNLNEQFF. In DNA form, the CDR3 reads TGTGCCAGCAGCGGAACCGGGAACCTCAATGAGCAGTTCTTC.

As to this clone: One junction end disagrees with the germline gene, perhaps due to a read error. This sequence joins TRBV18 and TRBJ1-4, with TRBD1 matching 7 bases. CDR3 length: 17 amino acids. From germline, CDR1 is KGHSH and CDR2 LQKENI. The chain's CDR3 is CASSPPSGGQSNEKLFF. In DNA form, the CDR3 reads TGTGCCAGCTCGCCACCGAGCGGGGGACAGTCTAATGAAAAACTGTTTTTT.

In this sample, this clone turned up once. This sequence joins TRBV5-1 and TRBJ1-5; no definite D call. In germline, CDR1 is SGHRS, CDR2 YFSETQ. The CDR3 runs 14 residues. The ends were cut back, 2 bases at V and 6 bases at J, with 12 bases in the middle. The CDR3: CASSFSGLSQPQHF. The CDR3 DNA follows: TGCGCCAGCAGCTTCTCGGGGTTAAGTCAGCCCCAGCATTTT.

V usage is TRBV5-6 and J usage is TRBJ1-5; D may be TRBD1 (6 bases). This CDR3 region has 13 residues. Germline loops: CDR1 SGHDT, CDR2 YYEEEE. The ends were cut back, 0 bases at V and 5 bases at J, with 6 bases in the middle. CDR3 in DNA: TGTGCCAGCAGCTTGGACAGGGATCAGCCCCAGCATTTT. Amino acid sequence: CASSLDRDQPQHF.

The chain has TRBV3-1 (or the pseudogene TRBV3-2) and TRBJ2-2; 14 bases are a match to TRBD2. Germline CDR1 reads LGHDT; CDR2 reads YNNKEL (reference sequence). The CDR3 length is 19 residues. V was clipped by 4 bases and J by 1 base; unmatched bases: 8. The CDR3 nucleotides are TGTGCCAGCAGCCGGGCCTTGGGACTAGCGGGAGAGAACACCGGGGAGCTGTTTTTT. Its translation is CASSRALGLAGENTGELFF.

The rearrangement joins TRBV10-3 to TRBJ2-5, with 12 bases fitting TRBD1. CDR1 and CDR2 from the germline V gene are ENHRY and SYGVKD. This CDR3 has 17 residues. The V segment lost 2 bases and the J segment 4 bases; nucleotides outside the gene matches: 8. The DNA for the CDR3 is TGTGCCATCAGTGAGAATAAGGGACAGGGGGCTTCAGAGACCCAGTACTTC. It is translated as CAISENKGQGASETQYF.

V is TRBV28 and J is TRBJ2-3, with 9 bases aligning to TRBD1. Per germline, CDR1 MDHEN and CDR2 SYDVKM. With 5 bases clipped from V and 4 bases from J, the junction kept 7 bases outside the gene matches. This CDR3 is 15 amino acids long. The CDR3 DNA sequence: TGTGCCAGCAGTCCGGGGACAGGGTTTGCAGATACGCAGTATTTT. Its translation is CASSPGTGFADTQYF.

The chain couples TRBV5-1 to TRBJ1-1, with TRBD1 identical over 7 bases. Germline V lookup: CDR1 SGHRS, CDR2 YFSETQ. This CDR3 is built from 13 residues. J lost 1 base, V lost 7 bases, and 4 bases had no gene match. In DNA form, the CDR3 reads TGCGCCAGCCGACAGGGTGCGAACACTGAAGCTTTCTTT. Its protein is CASRQGANTEAFF.

This clone came up once. The chain employs TRBV24-1 and TRBJ2-3; D call uncertain. From germline, CDR1 is KGHDR and CDR2 SFDVKD. This CDR3 is 12 amino acids long. Trimming left V 8 bases short and J 1 base short, with 6 bases between. The CDR3 coding sequence is TGTGCCACCACATCGGGCACAGATACGCAGTATTTT. Residues: CATTSGTDTQYF.

The rearrangement joins TRBV11-2 to TRBJ2-1; TRBD2 agrees at 9 bases. With V trimmed by 3 bases and J by 2 bases, 5 bases remained unmatched. CDR1 and CDR2 (germline): SGHAT, FQNNGV. This CDR3 region has 16 residues. The DNA for the CDR3 is TGTGCCAGCAGCTTCGTCGCGGGAGGGCCCTACAATGAGCAGTTCTTC. Residues: CASSFVAGGPYNEQFF.

The rearrangement links TRBV7-9 to TRBJ2-5; D call uncertain. V was shortened by 5 bases and J by 4 bases, with 11 bases between the two germline ends. Germline V gives CDR1 SEHNR, CDR2 FQNEAQ (reference sequence). The CDR3 covers 13 residues. The CDR3 DNA sequence: TGTGCCAGCAGCCCTCCGGGTCCAGAGACCCAGTACTTC. Translating it yields CASSPPGPETQYF.

This clone was recorded only once. The chain is built from TRBV27 and TRBJ2-1, with 10 bases identical to TRBD2. After removal of 5 bases from V and 6 bases from J, the junction contained 4 bases not matched to a gene. The CDR3 loop spans 14 amino acids. Germline assignment: CDR1 MNHEY and CDR2 SMNVEV (reference sequence). The CDR3 coding sequence is TGTGCCAGCAGTAAGCGGGAGGGTTTCAATGAGCAGTTCTTC. It codes for CASSKREGFNEQFF.

This clone was observed a handful of times. The CDR3 reads CASSIGAGVWNQPQHF. In DNA, the CDR3 is TGTGCCAGTAGTATAGGGGCAGGGGTATGGAATCAGCCCCAGCATTTT. The V and J genes are TRBV19 and TRBJ1-5, with a possible D match to TRBD1 (6 bases). V was clipped by 1 base and J by 4 bases, with 14 bases between them. The V gene's germline CDR1 is LNHDA and CDR2 SQIVND (reference sequence). This CDR3 is built from 16 residues.

The chain couples TRBV28 to TRBJ2-3; 11 nucleotides align to TRBD2. The junction had 8 bases not matched to a gene; V was cut back by 2 bases and J by 7 bases. Germline values: CDR1 MDHEN, CDR2 SYDVKM. This CDR3 is 16 amino acids long. DNA for the CDR3: TGTGCCAGCAGTTTAATGGCCGGGACTAGCGGATATACGCAGTATTTT. Translated: CASSLMAGTSGYTQYF. The entire variable domain, with the rest obtained from reference TRBV28 and TRBJ2-3, is as follows: DVKVTQSSRYLVKRTGEKVFLECVQDMDHENMFWYRQDPGLGLRLIYFSYDVKMKEKGDIPEGYSVSREKKERFSLILESASTNQTSMYLCASSLMAGTSGYTQYFGPGTRLTVL.